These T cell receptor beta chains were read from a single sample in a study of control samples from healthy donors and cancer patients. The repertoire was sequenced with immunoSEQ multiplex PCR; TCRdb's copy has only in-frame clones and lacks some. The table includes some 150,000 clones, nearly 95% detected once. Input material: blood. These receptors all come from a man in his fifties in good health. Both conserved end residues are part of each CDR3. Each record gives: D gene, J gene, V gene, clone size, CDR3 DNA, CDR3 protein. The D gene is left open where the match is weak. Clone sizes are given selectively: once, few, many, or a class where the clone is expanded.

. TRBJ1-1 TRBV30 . TGTGCCTGGAGTAATTACCCCTGGGCTTTCTTT CAWSNYPWAFF
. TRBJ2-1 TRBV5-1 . TGCGCCAGCAGCTTGGCCCACGGGAGCTCCTACAATGAGCAGTTCTTC CASSLAHGSSYNEQFF
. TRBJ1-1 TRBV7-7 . TGTGCTAGCAGCTTGAGAGAAAACACTGAAGCTTTCTTT CASSLRENTEAFF
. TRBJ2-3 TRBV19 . TGTGCCAGTAGTATAGATCGGGAAACAGATACGCAGTATTTT CASSIDRETDTQYF
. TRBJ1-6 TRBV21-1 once TGTGCCAGCAGCCTTCCAAAGGAGGACGGCAGCATCTATAATTCACCCCTCCACTTT CASSLPKEDGSIYNSPLHF
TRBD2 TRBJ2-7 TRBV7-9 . TGTGCCAGCAGCTTTAGCGGGAGCGGCTCCTACGAGCAGTACTTC CASSFSGSGSYEQYF
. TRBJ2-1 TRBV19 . TGTGCCAGTAGTAACTTAAATGAGCAGTTCTTC CASSNLNEQFF
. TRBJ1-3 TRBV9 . TGTGCCAGCAGCGCCTCAGGTTACTCTGGAAACACCATATATTTT CASSASGYSGNTIYF
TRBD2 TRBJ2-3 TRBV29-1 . TGCAGCGTTGTTGGACTAGCGGGAGGCACAGATACGCAGTATTTT CSVVGLAGGTDTQYF
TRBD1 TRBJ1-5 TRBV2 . TGTGCCAGCAGGGCGGGACAGGGGATTAGCAATCAGCCCCAGCATTTT CASRAGQGISNQPQHF
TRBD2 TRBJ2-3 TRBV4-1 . TGCGCCAGCAGCCTGGGACTAGTGGCAGATACGCAGTATTTT CASSLGLVADTQYF
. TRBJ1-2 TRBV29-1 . TGCAGCGTTGAAGACGGTTTGCGGGGGATCTATGGCTACACCTTC CSVEDGLRGIYGYTF
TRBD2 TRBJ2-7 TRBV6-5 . TGTGCCAGCCGGGTAGCGGGAATGTACGAGCAGTACTTC CASRVAGMYEQYF
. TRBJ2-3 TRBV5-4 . TGTGCCAGCAGCTTGGACGGGGGAAGAGATACGCAGTATTTT CASSLDGGRDTQYF
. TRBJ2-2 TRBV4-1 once TGCGCCAGCAGCCAAGGACCAGGGCGGACCGGGGAGCTGTTTTTT CASSQGPGRTGELFF
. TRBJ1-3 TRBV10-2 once TGCGCCAGCAGTGAGGGTACTGGAAACACCATATATTTT CASSEGTGNTIYF
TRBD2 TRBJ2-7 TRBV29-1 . TGCAGCGTCCGCCGGTCCCTAGCGGCCGACTCCTACGAGCAGTACTTC CSVRRSLAADSYEQYF
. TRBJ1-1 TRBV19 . TGTGCCAGTAACCCTCCGTCAGCGAACACTGAAGCTTTCTTT CASNPPSANTEAFF
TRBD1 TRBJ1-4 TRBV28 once TGTGCCAGCAGCGAACAACAGGGGGCTAATGAAAAACTGTTTTTT CASSEQQGANEKLFF
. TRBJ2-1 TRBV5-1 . TGCGCCAGCAGCTTGGACGGTTACAATGAGCAGTTCTTC CASSLDGYNEQFF
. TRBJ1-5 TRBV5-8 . TGTGCCAGCAGCTTGCAAGATAGCAATCAGCCCCAGCATTTT CASSLQDSNQPQHF
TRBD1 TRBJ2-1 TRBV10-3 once TGTGCCATCAGGAGACAGGGGGCATTGTACAATGAGCAGTTCTTC CAIRRQGALYNEQFF
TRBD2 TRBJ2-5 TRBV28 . TGTGCCAGCCAAGGCGGAGGGGCGGGAGTGGAGACCCAGTACTTC CASQGGGAGVETQYF
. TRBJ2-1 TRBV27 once TGTGCCACAAACAGGGGCGGGACGTACAATGAGCAGTTCTTC CATNRGGTYNEQFF
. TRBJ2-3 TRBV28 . TGTGCCAGCAGTTTCCGCACAGATACGCAGTATTTT CASSFRTDTQYF
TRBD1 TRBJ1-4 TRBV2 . TGTGCCAGCACCGTTAGGACAGGGTCTAATGAAAAACTGTTTTTT CASTVRTGSNEKLFF
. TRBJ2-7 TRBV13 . TGTGCCAGCAGTCCCCCCGGCCCCTACGAGCAGTACTTC CASSPPGPYEQYF
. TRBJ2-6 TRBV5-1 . TGCGCCAGCAGCTTGGAGCGCTCTGGGGCCAACGTCCTGACTTTC CASSLERSGANVLTF
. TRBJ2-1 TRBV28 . TGTGCCAGCAGTTTAAATAGGGGGGCAGGGCCCTACAATGAGCAGTTCTTC CASSLNRGAGPYNEQFF
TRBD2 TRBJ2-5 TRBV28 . TGTGCCAGCAGTACAGCTAGCGGGAGGGCCGGGGAGACCCAGTACTTC CASSTASGRAGETQYF
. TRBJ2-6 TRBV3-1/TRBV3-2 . TGTGCCAGCAGCCATTCTTACAGCGGAAGCTCTGGGGCCAACGTCCTGACTTTC CASSHSYSGSSGANVLTF
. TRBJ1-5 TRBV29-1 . TGCAGCGTTGGCTGGGGTAGCAATCAGCCCCAGCATTTT CSVGWGSNQPQHF
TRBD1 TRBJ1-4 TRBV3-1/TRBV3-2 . TGTGCCAGCAGCCTAACCGGGACAGGGGATGAAAAACTGTTTTTT CASSLTGTGDEKLFF
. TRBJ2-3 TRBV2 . TGTGCCAGCAGTGACCGCGCAGGGGCTAGCACAGATACGCAGTATTTT CASSDRAGASTDTQYF
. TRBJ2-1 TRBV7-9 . TGTGCCAGCAGCGAACGGGGAGAGCAGTTCTTC CASSERGEQFF
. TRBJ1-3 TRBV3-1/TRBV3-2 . TGTGCCAGCAGTCCCCCGGTGGGATTGGGAAACACCATATATTTT CASSPPVGLGNTIYF
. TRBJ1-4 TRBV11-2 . TGTGCCAGCAGCTTAGGGGGTCGGGAAAAACTGTTTTTT CASSLGGREKLFF
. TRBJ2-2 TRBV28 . TGTGCCAGCATCTCCGGGCCAAACACCGGGGAGCTGTTTTTT CASISGPNTGELFF
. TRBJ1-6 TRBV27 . TGTGCCAGCAGTAGCAGGGCTCCCTATAATTCACCCCTCCACTTT CASSSRAPYNSPLHF
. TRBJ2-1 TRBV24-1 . TGTGCCACCAGTGATTTGCCGGGAGTAAATGAGCAGTTCTTC CATSDLPGVNEQFF
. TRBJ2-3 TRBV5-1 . TGCGCCAGCAGCTTGGGGGACACCACAGATACGCAGTATTTT CASSLGDTTDTQYF